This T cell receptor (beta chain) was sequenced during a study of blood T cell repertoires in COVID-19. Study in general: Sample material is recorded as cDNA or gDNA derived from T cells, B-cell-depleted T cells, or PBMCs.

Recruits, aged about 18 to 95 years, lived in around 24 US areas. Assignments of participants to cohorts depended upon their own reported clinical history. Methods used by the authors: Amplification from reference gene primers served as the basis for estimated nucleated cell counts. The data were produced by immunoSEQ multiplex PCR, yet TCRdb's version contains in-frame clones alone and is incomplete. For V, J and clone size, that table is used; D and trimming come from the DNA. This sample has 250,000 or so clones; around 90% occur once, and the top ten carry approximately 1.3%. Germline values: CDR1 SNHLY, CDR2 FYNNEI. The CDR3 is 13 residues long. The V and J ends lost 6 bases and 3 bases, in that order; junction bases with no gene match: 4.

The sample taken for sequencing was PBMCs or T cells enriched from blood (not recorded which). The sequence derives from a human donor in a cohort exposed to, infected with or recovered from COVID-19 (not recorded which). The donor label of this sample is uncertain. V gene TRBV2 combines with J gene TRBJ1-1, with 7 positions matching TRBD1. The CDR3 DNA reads TGTGCCAGCAGGGTACAGGGGTACACTGAAGCTTTCTTT. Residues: CASRVQGYTEAFF. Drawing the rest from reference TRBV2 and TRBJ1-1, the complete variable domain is EPEVTQTPSHQVTQMGQEVILRCVPISNHLYFYWYRQILGQKVEFLVSFYNNEISEKSEIFDDQFSVERPDGSNFTLKIRSTKLEDSAMYFCASRVQGYTEAFFGQGTRLTVV.